The entry that follows covers one T cell receptor (beta chain) sequence. Its antigen is undetermined. The authors used template switching to add a universal primer site and gave cDNA unique molecular identifiers. TCRdb processed the 5' RACE reads anew with MiXCR; each CDR3 protein has one entry. Here the sample spans around 250,000 distinct CDR3 sequences, roughly 7% being singletons. Trimming left V 5 bases short and J 6 bases short, with 17 bases between. This CDR3 comprises 15 residues. Germline assignment: CDR1 MNHEY and CDR2 SMNVEV (reference sequence). This entry is derived from a study of identical twins. Study-wide findings and caveats: Cord blood beta clonotypes that were abundant carried fewer insertions, and memory repertoires showed no such trend. Recombination models fit unrelated individuals' TCR alpha sharing but underestimated twins'.

The same sample was also studied in work on yellow fever vaccine responses in identical twins. That work adds: Twin vaccine T cell responses reportedly seemed partly convergent, partly personalized.

The source is a woman under 30 in good health. The sequencing sample was made of memory (CD45RO+) T cells sorted from blood. The chain links TRBV27 to TRBJ2-1, with D possibly being TRBD1 or TRBD2 (7 bases each). CDR3 bases: TGTGCCAGCAGTCCACGACAGGGCGGGAGCAATGAGCAGTTCTTC. Protein product: CASSPRQGGSNEQFF.